These 28 T cell receptor beta chains came from one sample sequenced in a study of T cell responses to AZD1222 COVID-19 vaccine. TCRdb's table, derived via immunoSEQ multiplex PCR, lists solely in-frame clones and lacks some. The sample holds over 100,000 clones, 70% to 90% seen once. This material consisted of peripheral blood, taken on day 0 of AZD1222 vaccination. The receptors were sampled from an adult in good health.

Only a few counts were recorded for this clone. The J gene is TRBJ1-1, the V gene TRBV18, with D hard to call. This CDR3 is built from 15 residues. The germline V and J ends were trimmed by 0 bases and 6 bases, with 14 bases remaining between them. Per the germline V gene, CDR1 is KGHSH and CDR2 is LQKENI. DNA of the CDR3: TGTGCCAGCTCACCACCCTCTTTGGGATCTTCTGAAGCTTTCTTT. Its protein product is CASSPPSLGSSEAFF.

The rearrangement links TRBV5-6 to TRBJ2-1; possible D gene TRBD1, 5 bases. The germline V gene has CDR1 SGHDT and CDR2 YYEEEE. The CDR3 has 15 amino acids. The V end was cut by 1 base, the J end by 7 bases, with 15 bases between. The CDR3 nucleotides are TGTGCCAGCAGCTTGATGTCGCAGGGTGGGAATGAGCAGTTCTTC. Protein product: CASSLMSQGGNEQFF.

The chain links TRBV12-2 to TRBJ2-1; the listed D gene, TRBD2, was not tested against the DNA. TRBV12-2 is a recognized pseudogene. The CDR3 is 17 residues long. The CDR3 DNA reads as TGTGCAAGTCGCTTAGCGGAGGGGAGGGGACTTTGCAATGAGCAGTTCTTC. Its protein product is CASRLAEGRGLCNEQFF.

This clone turned up a few times. The V gene is TRBV5-4, the J gene TRBJ1-6, with D hard to call. Between the trimmed V and J ends, which lost 2 bases and 8 bases, there was a span of 8 bases. CDR1 is SGHNT and CDR2 is YYREEE in the germline V gene (reference sequence). The CDR3 consists of 13 residues. This CDR3 is CASSFDQDSPLHF. The DNA of the CDR3 is TGTGCCAGCAGCTTCGACCAGGATTCACCCCTCCACTTT.

The chain links TRBV7-9 to TRBJ1-4; TRBD1 matches 8 bases. V lost 5 bases to trimming and J lost 4 bases; unmatched junction nucleotides: 15. There are 18 residues in the CDR3. Germline CDR1 is SEHNR and CDR2 is FQNEAQ (reference sequence). The CDR3 DNA follows: TGTGCCAGCAGCCTTGACAGGGGACGAGAACGCGGTAATGAAAAACTGTTTTTT. It is translated as CASSLDRGRERGNEKLFF.

The genes are TRBV9 and TRBJ2-3; D is ambiguous. This CDR3 comprises 15 residues. The V end was cut by 4 bases, the J end by 1 base, with 13 bases between. Germline V CDR1 and CDR2: SGDLS, YYNGEE. The CDR3 spells CASSLAPRGTDTQYF. CDR3 nucleotide sequence: TGTGCCAGCAGCTTAGCTCCTCGCGGCACAGATACGCAGTATTTT.

This clone appeared a single time. V is TRBV28 and J is TRBJ1-1; no definite D call. Deletions cut 5 bases from V and 6 bases from J, with 7 bases between. The CDR3 is made up of 11 amino acids. CDR1 is MDHEN and CDR2 is SYDVKM in the germline V gene. This CDR3 reads CASSTNSEAFF. CDR3 bases: TGTGCCAGCAGTACGAATTCTGAAGCTTTCTTT. The variable domain in full, with the rest retrieved from reference TRBV28 and TRBJ1-1, is DVKVTQSSRYLVKRTGEKVFLECVQDMDHENMFWYRQDPGLGLRLIYFSYDVKMKEKGDIPEGYSVSREKKERFSLILESASTNQTSMYLCASSTNSEAFFGQGTRLTVV.

The chain has TRBV5-4 and TRBJ2-1, with D perhaps matching TRBD2 (6 bases). The CDR3 length is 11 residues. Germline loops: CDR1 SGHNT, CDR2 YYREEE (reference sequence). The V and J ends lost 7 bases and 5 bases respectively, with 7 bases between them. CDR3 residues: CASSGDNEQFF. The CDR3 DNA is TGTGCCAGCTCGGGGGACAATGAGCAGTTCTTC.

In nucleotides, the CDR3 is TGTGCCAGCAGTCTGACAGGGTTATTGGGGATGAACACTGAAGCTTTCTTT. It codes for CASSLTGLLGMNTEAFF. The chain links TRBV7-3 to TRBJ1-1, with TRBD1 matching 7 bases. Unmatched junction bases numbered 13, after V lost 6 bases and J lost 0 bases. CDR3 length equals 17 residues. Germline V gene sequence: CDR1 SGHTA, CDR2 FQGTGA.

The V call is TRBV29-1, the J call TRBJ2-5, with D possibly matching TRBD2 (6 bases). This CDR3 is built from 14 residues. Germline CDR1 is SQVTM and CDR2 is ANQGSEA. The V end lost 8 bases, the J end lost 5 bases, and 21 bases lay between the germline ends. The CDR3 spells CSLVGASAGETQYF. The CDR3 region has the DNA TGCAGCCTCGTCGGAGCTAGCGCAGGGGAGACCCAGTACTTC. The whole variable domain, filled in from reference TRBV29-1 and TRBJ2-5, reads SAVISQKPSRDICQRGTSLTIQCQVDSQVTMMFWYRQQPGQSLTLIATANQGSEATYESGFVIDKFPISRPNLTFSTLTVSNMSPEDSSIYLCSLVGASAGETQYFGPGTRLLVL.

J is TRBJ1-1 and V is TRBV7-9; D is ambiguous. The CDR3 runs to 15 residues. CDR1 is SEHNR and CDR2 is FQNEAQ in the germline V gene (reference sequence). Between the trimmed V and J ends, which lost 3 bases and 2 bases, there was a span of 13 bases. The CDR3, as DNA: TGTGCCAGCAGCTTTGATGCAGGAGTTAACACTGAAGCTTTCTTT. This translates into CASSFDAGVNTEAFF. The full variable domain, completed using reference TRBV7-9 and TRBJ1-1, is DTGVSQNPRHKITKRGQNVTFRCDPISEHNRLYWYRQTLGQGPEFLTYFQNEAQLEKSRLLSDRFSAERPKGSFSTLEIQRTEQGDSAMYLCASSFDAGVNTEAFFGQGTRLTVV.

This chain joins TRBV7-2 and TRBJ1-1, with unresolved D. Germline CDR1 reads SGHTA; CDR2 reads FQGNSA. V lost 5 bases and J 4 bases, leaving 17 bases between the germline ends. The CDR3 spans 15 residues. This CDR3 reads CASSAGPFGATEAFF. For the CDR3, the DNA is TGTGCCAGCAGCGCCGGACCCTTTGGCGCCACTGAAGCTTTCTTT.

This chain links TRBV28 with TRBJ1-4, with 10 bases lining up with TRBD1. Germline CDR1 and CDR2: MDHEN and SYDVKM. J was trimmed by 7 bases and V by 8 bases; bases with no gene match: 10. The CDR3 runs to 15 residues. CDR3 sequence (DNA): TGTGCCAGCGAGACAGGGGGCCGTGGCGGTGAAAAACTGTTTTTT. It is translated as CASETGGRGGEKLFF.

This clone has more than one count but fewer than ten. The J gene is TRBJ2-1, the V gene TRBV7-2, with TRBD2 matching 13 bases. The V segment lost 8 bases and the J segment 8 bases; nucleotides outside the gene matches: 6. CDR1 and CDR2 (germline): SGHTA, FQGNSA. The length of the CDR3 is 14 residues. The CDR3 bases are TGTGCCAGCGGCGGGACTAGCGGGATTCATGAGCAGTTCTTC. It translates to CASGGTSGIHEQFF. Combining the CDR3 with reference TRBV7-2 and TRBJ2-1 gives the whole variable domain GAGVSQSPSNKVTEKGKDVELRCDPISGHTALYWYRQSLGQGLEFLIYFQGNSAPDKSGLPSDRFSAERTGGSVSTLTIQRTQQEDSAVYLCASGGTSGIHEQFFGPGTRLTVL.

The gene calls are TRBV3-1 (or the pseudogene TRBV3-2) and TRBJ2-2; 12 bases agree with TRBD2. Germline V CDR1 and CDR2: LGHDT, YNNKEL (reference sequence). The CDR3 runs to 17 residues. The V and J ends lost 5 bases and 0 bases, in that order; junction bases with no gene match: 4. CDR3 coding DNA: TGTGCCAGCAGCTCGGGACTAGCGGGTACGAACACCGGGGAGCTGTTTTTT. Its translation: CASSSGLAGTNTGELFF.

The sample holds one count of this clone. V usage is TRBV4-1 and J usage is TRBJ1-6; no clear D. The germline gives CDR1 MGHRA, CDR2 YSYEKL. The germline V and J ends were trimmed by 5 bases and 2 bases, with 19 bases remaining between them. This CDR3 has 18 amino acids. CDR3 loop: CASSTTSAGLAYNSPLHF. The CDR3 DNA is TGCGCCAGCAGCACTACTTCGGCAGGATTAGCCTATAATTCACCCCTCCACTTT.

The chain employs TRBV25-1 and TRBJ1-1; D unresolved. Trimming pared 6 bases from V and 6 bases from J, leaving 8 bases between. CDR1 is MGHDK and CDR2 is SYGVNS in the germline V gene. This CDR3 is 11 amino acids long. The CDR3 here is CASRGFAEAFF. The CDR3 DNA is TGTGCCAGCAGGGGGTTCGCTGAAGCTTTCTTT.

This chain connects TRBV5-4 to TRBJ2-5; a possible D gene is TRBD2 (6 bases). Germline values: CDR1 SGHNT, CDR2 YYREEE (reference sequence). This CDR3 is 14 amino acids long. The germline V and J ends were trimmed by 3 bases and 5 bases, with 14 bases remaining between them. Here the CDR3 reads CASSSITSRETQYF. CDR3 DNA sequence: TGTGCCAGCAGCTCGATAACTAGCCGGGAGACCCAGTACTTC.

The chain couples TRBV11-2 to TRBJ2-7; D remains unclear. The CDR3 is made up of 13 amino acids. Germline assignment: CDR1 SGHAT and CDR2 FQNNGV. The ends were cut back, 2 bases at V and 3 bases at J, with 8 bases in the middle. CDR3 protein: CASSLTPNYEQYF. The CDR3 region has the DNA TGTGCCAGCAGCTTAACACCCAACTACGAGCAGTACTTC.

The chain employs TRBV7-3 and TRBJ2-2, with D possibly matching TRBD1 (5 bases). V shed 4 bases and J shed 3 bases, with 9 bases lying between them. Germline V CDR1 and CDR2: SGHTA, FQGTGA. The CDR3 totals 14 residues. In DNA, the CDR3 is TGTGCCAGCAGCTCTCAAGGGGACACCGGGGAGCTGTTTTTT. Protein: CASSSQGDTGELFF. Filled out from reference TRBV7-3 and TRBJ2-2, the complete variable domain reads GAGVSQTPSNKVTEKGKYVELRCDPISGHTALYWYRQSLGQGPEFLIYFQGTGAADDSGLPNDRFFAVRPEGSVSTLKIQRTERGDSAVYLCASSSQGDTGELFFGEGSRLTVL.

The V gene is TRBV19, the J gene TRBJ2-5; D remains unclear. Trimming removed 6 bases from V and 5 bases from J, with 7 bases in between. The CDR3 is made up of 11 amino acids. The germline gives CDR1 LNHDA, CDR2 SQIVND (reference sequence). CDR3 bases: TGTGCCAGTAGCCTTGGGGAGACCCAGTACTTC. Its translation is CASSLGETQYF.

The chain combines TRBV2 with TRBJ1-1; TRBD1 aligns across 7 bases. The J segment lost 4 bases and the V segment lost 6 bases, leaving 5 bases of the junction unmatched. The CDR3 is 13 amino acids. Germline V gene data show CDR1 as SNHLY and CDR2 as FYNNEI. CDR3 in DNA: TGTGCCAGCAGGGACAGGTACCCCACTGAAGCTTTCTTT. This encodes CASRDRYPTEAFF.

V and J are TRBV7-8 and TRBJ2-7; perhaps TRBD1 as D (6 bases). The CDR3 spans 14 residues. Trimming left V 5 bases short and J 2 bases short, with 13 bases between. The germline gives CDR1 SGHVS, CDR2 FQNEAQ. The chain's CDR3 is CASSTHRAPYEQYF. The CDR3 DNA reads as TGTGCCAGCAGCACTCACAGGGCACCCTACGAGCAGTACTTC.

This clone came up once. The chain joins TRBV4-3 to TRBJ2-2, with D unresolved. Trimming took 5 bases from V and 6 from J, leaving 4 bases between them. CDR1 is LGHNA, CDR2 YSLEER, per germline. The CDR3 totals 11 residues. Written as DNA, the CDR3 is TGCGCCAGCAGCAAGGCCGGGGAGCTGTTTTTT. Protein: CASSKAGELFF.

As for this clone: The junction does not match germline at one end; this may be a read error. The chain couples TRBV6-1 to TRBJ2-6; D is possibly TRBD1 or TRBD2 (6 bases each). The CDR3 length is 15 residues. In germline, CDR1 is MNHNS, CDR2 SASEGT. CDR3 in amino acids: CASREGGTGANVLTF. CDR3 in DNA: TGTGCCAGCAGGGAAGGGGGGACTGGGGCCAACGTCCTGACTTTC.

This clone was detected only once. The chain has TRBV15 and TRBJ1-1, with TRBD1 matching over 8 bases. V trimming: 5 bases; J trimming: 5 bases; junction bases outside the gene matches: 10. The CDR3 totals 15 residues. The V gene's germline CDR1 is LNHNV and CDR2 YYDKDF (reference sequence). The DNA of the CDR3 is TGTGCCACCAGCGGACTGACAGGGGAAAGGACTGAAGCTTTCTTT. The encoded protein is CATSGLTGERTEAFF.

This rearrangement joins TRBV30 to TRBJ2-5, with 8 positions matching TRBD1. The trim removed 0 bases at V and 5 bases at J, leaving 2 bases unmatched. CDR3 length equals 13 residues. Germline-derived CDR1 and CDR2 are GTSNPN and SVGIG (reference sequence). The CDR3 spells CAWSVDRAETQYF. CDR3 in DNA: TGTGCCTGGAGTGTGGACAGGGCCGAGACCCAGTACTTC.

V and J are TRBV4-3 and TRBJ2-1; the D is unclear. CDR1 is LGHNA and CDR2 is YSLEER in the germline V gene. This CDR3 spans 14 amino acids. V lost 0 bases and J 11 bases, leaving 14 bases between the germline ends. In DNA, the CDR3 is TGCGCCAGCAGCCAAGATTCCCTCGACGGAAAGCAGTTCTTC. Translated: CASSQDSLDGKQFF.